These T cell receptor beta chains were read from a single sample in a study of T cells in Graves' hyperthyroidism and ophthalmopathy. MiXCR was run by TCRdb on the multiplex PCR reads, yielding one entry per CDR3 protein. The data show about 380,000 distinct CDR3 sequences, about a fifth seen once. The sequencing input was blood. These receptors were obtained from a young man with Graves' ophthalmopathy. CDR3s include the opening cysteine and the closing phenylalanine or tryptophan. D genes are given only for firm matches. The size entry is marked missing in some rows and otherwise reads once, few, many or a size class.

J: TRBJ2-5
size: .
V: TRBV19
D: .
DNA: TGTGCCAGTAACTACGCGGGGACCCAGTACTTC
CDR3: CASNYAGTQYF

J: TRBJ1-1
size: few
V: TRBV29-1
D: .
DNA: TGCAGCGTTGAAACAGCCGAAGCTTTCTTT
CDR3: CSVETAEAFF

J: TRBJ1-1
size: many
V: TRBV3-1
D: .
DNA: TGTGCCAGCAGTCCTGAAGCAAACACTGAAGCTTTCTTT
CDR3: CASSPEANTEAFF

J: TRBJ1-4
size: many
V: TRBV12-3/TRBV12-4
D: .
DNA: TGTGCCAGCAGCCCGGGGGGGGTCGAAAAACTGTTTTTT
CDR3: CASSPGGVEKLFF

J: TRBJ2-7
size: many
V: TRBV7-9
D: .
DNA: TGTGCCAGCAGCTTAGACTTCTACGGGACCCTACACTACGAGCAGTACTTC
CDR3: CASSLDFYGTLHYEQYF

J: TRBJ2-1
size: .
V: TRBV14
D: .
DNA: TGTGCCAGCAGCCAGCGGCTGAAGAATAATGAGCAGTTCTTC
CDR3: CASSQRLKNNEQFF

J: TRBJ2-7
size: .
V: TRBV30
D: .
DNA: TGTGCCTGGAAAGGCCCAAGATACGAGCAGTACTTC
CDR3: CAWKGPRYEQYF

J: TRBJ1-2
size: many
V: TRBV3-1
D: .
DNA: TGTGCCAGCAGCCGTCGGGCAGAGGAGGACGGCTACACCTTC
CDR3: CASSRRAEEDGYTF

J: TRBJ1-1
size: many
V: TRBV7-9
D: .
DNA: TGTGCCAGCCGCCGTTTTCAGGGAGACACTGAAGCTTTCTTT
CDR3: CASRRFQGDTEAFF

J: TRBJ2-3
size: .
V: TRBV19
D: .
DNA: TGTGCCAGTAACGGCCCTTTGTTGGGATCCGATACGCAGTATTTT
CDR3: CASNGPLLGSDTQYF

J: TRBJ1-3
size: many
V: TRBV12-3/TRBV12-4
D: .
DNA: TGTGCCAGCAGTGACCGGGGGTCTGGAAACACCATATATTTT
CDR3: CASSDRGSGNTIYF